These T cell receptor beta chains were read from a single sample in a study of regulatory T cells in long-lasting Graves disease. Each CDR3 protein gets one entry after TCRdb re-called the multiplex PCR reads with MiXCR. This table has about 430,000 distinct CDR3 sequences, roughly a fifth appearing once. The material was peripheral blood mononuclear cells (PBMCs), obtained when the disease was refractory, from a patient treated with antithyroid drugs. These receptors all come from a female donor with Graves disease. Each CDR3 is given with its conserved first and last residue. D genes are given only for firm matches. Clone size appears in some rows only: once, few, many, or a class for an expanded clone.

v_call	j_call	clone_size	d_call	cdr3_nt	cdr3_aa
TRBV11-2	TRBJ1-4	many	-	TGTGCCAGCAGCTCAGGGTATGCTAATGAAAAACTGTTTTTT	CASSSGYANEKLFF
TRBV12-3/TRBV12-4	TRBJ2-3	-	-	TGTGCCAGCTCCGAGACAAGGACACCCACAGATACGCAGTATTTT	CASSETRTPTDTQYF
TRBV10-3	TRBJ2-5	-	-	TGTGCCATCAGAGGTGGCGCTAGCGTGGGGGAGACCCAGTACTTC	CAIRGGASVGETQYF
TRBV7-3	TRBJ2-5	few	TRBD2	TGTGCCAGCAGCCTCGGACTAGTGAAAGGAGTCGGGGAGACCCAGTACTTC	CASSLGLVKGVGETQYF
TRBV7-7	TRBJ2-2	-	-	TGTGCCAGCAGCTTAGCTGGGCAGGGGACCGGGGAGCTGTTTTTT	CASSLAGQGTGELFF
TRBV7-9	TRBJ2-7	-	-	TGTGCCAGCAGCGGGTCCGGGACCCGACCCGTCGAGCAGTACTTC	CASSGSGTRPVEQYF
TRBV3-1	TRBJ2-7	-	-	TGTGCCAGCAGCCAACTAAACGTTTTCGAGCAGTACTTC	CASSQLNVFEQYF
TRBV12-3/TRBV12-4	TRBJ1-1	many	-	TGTGCCAGCAGTTTTAGTCGCGGGAACACTGAAGCTTTCTTT	CASSFSRGNTEAFF
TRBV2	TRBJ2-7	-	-	TGTGCCAGCTTTTGGGGGCGGAACTCCTACGAGCAGTACTTC	CASFWGRNSYEQYF
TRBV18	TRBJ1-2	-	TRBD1	TGTGCCAGCTCACCACCGGATACAGGGGCGGGCTACACCTTC	CASSPPDTGAGYTF
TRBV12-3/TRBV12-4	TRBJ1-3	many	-	TGTGCCAGCAGTTTAGGGAGCGTAGGCTCTGGAAACACCATATATTTT	CASSLGSVGSGNTIYF
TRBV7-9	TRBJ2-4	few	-	TGTGCCAGCAGCTTAGTCTCTAGTAACGAAAACATTCAGTACTTC	CASSLVSSNENIQYF
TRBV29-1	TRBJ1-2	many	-	TGCAGCGTTAAAAGTCAGGGTTCTAACTATGGCTACACCTTC	CSVKSQGSNYGYTF
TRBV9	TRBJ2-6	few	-	TGTGCCAGCAGCGCGCTCGGGACCGCCGCCTTTTCTGGGGCCAACGTCCTGACTTTC	CASSALGTAAFSGANVLTF
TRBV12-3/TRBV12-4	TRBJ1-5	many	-	TGTGCCAGCAGTCCAGGGGTTAGCAATCAGCCCCAGCATTTT	CASSPGVSNQPQHF
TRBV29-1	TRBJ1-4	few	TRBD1	TGCAGCGTTGCGACAGGGGGCGGTGCAACTAATGAAAAACTGTTTTTT	CSVATGGGATNEKLFF
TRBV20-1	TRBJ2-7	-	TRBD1	TGCAGTGGGGACAGTCTCTCCTACGAGCAGTACTTC	CSGDSLSYEQYF
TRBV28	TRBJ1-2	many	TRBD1	TGTGCCAGCAGTTTGGGGACAGCCCCTAACTATGGCTACACCTTC	CASSLGTAPNYGYTF
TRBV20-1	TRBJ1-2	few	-	TGCAGTGCTAACGGGGGGAATAACTATGGCTACACCTTC	CSANGGNNYGYTF
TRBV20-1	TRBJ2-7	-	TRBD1	TGCAGTGCCCCGGGACAGGGTGGTGGCGAGCAGTACTTC	CSAPGQGGGEQYF
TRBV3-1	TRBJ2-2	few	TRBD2	TGTGCCAGCAGCCAATGGGCCAGCGGGGGGCCCGCGAACACCGGGGAGCTGTTTTTT	CASSQWASGGPANTGELFF
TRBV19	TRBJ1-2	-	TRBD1	TGTGCCAGTAGTCCTCGACAGGGGATCGTCTATGGCTACACCTTC	CASSPRQGIVYGYTF
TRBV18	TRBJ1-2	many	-	TGTGCCAGCTCACCAGAGGTCCGCTATGGCTACACCTTC	CASSPEVRYGYTF
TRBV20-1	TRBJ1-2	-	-	TGCAGTGCTAGAGATTCTTCAGGACATGGCTATGGCTACACCTTC	CSARDSSGHGYGYTF
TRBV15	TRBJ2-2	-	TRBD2	TGTGCCACCAGCCGAGGACTAGCGGGGGAGGAGACCGGGGAGCTGCTTTTT	CATSRGLAGEETGELLF
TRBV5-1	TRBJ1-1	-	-	TGCGCCAGCAGCTTGATGTCGGACAGATGGACTGAAGCTTTCTTT	CASSLMSDRWTEAFF
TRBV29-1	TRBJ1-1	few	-	TGCAGGGGGGACACTGAAACTTTCTTT	CRGDTETFF
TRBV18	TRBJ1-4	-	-	TGTGCCAGCTCACCAGTTACTCGCGATGAAAAACTGTTTTTT	CASSPVTRDEKLFF
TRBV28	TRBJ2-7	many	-	TGTGCCAGCAGTTCCCCGGACGGGTTAAAAAACTACGAGCAGTACTTC	CASSSPDGLKNYEQYF
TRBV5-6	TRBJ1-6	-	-	TGTGCCAGCAGCTTAGGGGTGTCCTATAATTCACCCCTCCACTTT	CASSLGVSYNSPLHF
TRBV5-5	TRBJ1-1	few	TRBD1	TGTGCCAGCACCTACAGGGGAGGAAACACTGAAGCTTTCTTT	CASTYRGGNTEAFF
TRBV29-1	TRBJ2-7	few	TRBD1	TGCAGCGTCGGACAGGGGGGGGCCTACGAGCAGTACTTC	CSVGQGGAYEQYF
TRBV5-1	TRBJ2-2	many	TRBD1	TGCGCCAGCATCGACAGGGGGTCCGCCGGGGAGCTGTTTTTT	CASIDRGSAGELFF
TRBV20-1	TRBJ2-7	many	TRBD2	TGCAGTGCTAGAGATTGGGTAGCGGGAGCCTACGAGCAGTACTTC	CSARDWVAGAYEQYF
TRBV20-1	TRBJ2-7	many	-	TGCAGTGCTAGAGAAGGAAATAAACGGTACGAGCAGTACTTC	CSAREGNKRYEQYF
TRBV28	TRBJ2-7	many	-	TGTGCCAGCAGTGCCGGGGTGAGGGGCGAGCAGTACTTC	CASSAGVRGEQYF
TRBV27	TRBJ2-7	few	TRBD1	TGTGCCAGCAGTAGGACAGGGGGGGGGGCGGGGTACTCCTACGAGCAGTACTTC	CASSRTGGGAGYSYEQYF
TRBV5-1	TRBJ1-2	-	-	TGCGCCAGCAGCGATCTAGCGGGGAAGATACTAGGGGACACCTTC	CASSDLAGKILGDTF
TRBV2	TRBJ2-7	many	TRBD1	TGTGCCAGCAGTGTAACCGGGACAGGGGGCGTCTACGAGCAGTACTTC	CASSVTGTGGVYEQYF
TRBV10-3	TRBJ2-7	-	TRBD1	TGTGCCATCACGGACAGGGGGTACGAGCAGTACTTC	CAITDRGYEQYF
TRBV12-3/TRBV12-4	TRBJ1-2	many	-	TGTGCCAGCAGTTCGGGACCGGGACATGGCTACACCTTC	CASSSGPGHGYTF
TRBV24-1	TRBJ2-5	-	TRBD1	TGTGCCACCAGTGACCCTGCCGGGACAGGGGCAGAGACCCAGTACTTC	CATSDPAGTGAETQYF
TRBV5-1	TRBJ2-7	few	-	TGCGCCAGCAGCTCCAGGGGAGGGTCCTACGAGCAGTACTTC	CASSSRGGSYEQYF
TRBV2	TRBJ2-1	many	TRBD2	TGTGCCAGCAGTGAAGCGCTTCTTGGTGGGACTAGCGGTGGAGATGAGCAGTTCTTC	CASSEALLGGTSGGDEQFF
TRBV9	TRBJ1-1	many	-	TGTGCCAGCAGCGTAGAGCAGGTGAACACTGAAGCTTTCTTT	CASSVEQVNTEAFF
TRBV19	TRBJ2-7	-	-	TGTGCCGGTAGTGCTGACAGGATTTCCTACGAGCAGTACTTC	CAGSADRISYEQYF
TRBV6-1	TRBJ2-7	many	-	TGTGCCAGCAGACTTTGGGGGGAGGGGGACCACGAGCAGTACTTC	CASRLWGEGDHEQYF
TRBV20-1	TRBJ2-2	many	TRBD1	TGCAGTGCCAGGGACAGGAGAACGAACACCGGGGAGCTGTTTTTT	CSARDRRTNTGELFF
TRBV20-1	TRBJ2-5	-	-	TGCAGTGCTACAGGGCCCTTCGGAGAGACCCAGTACTTC	CSATGPFGETQYF
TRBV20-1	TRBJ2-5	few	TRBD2	TGCAGTGCAGGGGGTAGCGGGAGGGCCCATGAGACCCAGTACTTC	CSAGGSGRAHETQYF
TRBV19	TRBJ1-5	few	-	TGTGCCAGTAGTACCCGGGGACCGCCCCATCAGCCCCAGCATTTT	CASSTRGPPHQPQHF
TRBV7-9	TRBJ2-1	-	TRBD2	TGTGCCAGCAGCGACCTAGCGGGTCACCGTTCCTACAATGAGCAGTTCTTC	CASSDLAGHRSYNEQFF
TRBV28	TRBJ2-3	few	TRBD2	TGTGCCAGCAGTGTTAGCGGGAAGCTCACAGATACGCAGTATTTT	CASSVSGKLTDTQYF
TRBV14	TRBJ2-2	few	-	TGTGCCAGCAGCCAAGAAGCGGGTAGGAACACCGGGGAGCTGTTTTTT	CASSQEAGRNTGELFF
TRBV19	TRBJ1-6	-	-	TGTGCCAGTAGCGCCCGCGCGGGCTTCAATTCACCCCTCCACTTT	CASSARAGFNSPLHF
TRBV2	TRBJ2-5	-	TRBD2	TGTGCCAGCAGCCGAAGCGGGAGCGGTGAGACCCAGTACTTC	CASSRSGSGETQYF
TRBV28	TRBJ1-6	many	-	TGTGCCAGCAGTTTAAGCCGGGGGCGAAATTCACCCCTCCACTTT	CASSLSRGRNSPLHF
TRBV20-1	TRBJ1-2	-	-	TGCAGTGCTACCGGGACAAGTAATCAATGGACCTATGGCTACACCTTC	CSATGTSNQWTYGYTF
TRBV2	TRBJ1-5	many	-	TGTGCCAGCAGCACAGGACGTCTCGATCAGCCCCAGCATTTT	CASSTGRLDQPQHF